The next 12 T cell receptor beta chains were all read from a single sample in a study of persistence of HIV-infected CD4 T cells. These receptors lack a known antigen. The stimulus was an HIV-1 Gag 15-mer peptide pool, about 1 ug/peptide/mL. Memory cells lacking CD40L and CD69 with high CD45RO were sorted. Sequencing used immunoSEQ version 4 in survey mode. Sequencing used immunoSEQ multiplex PCR; TCRdb keeps in-frame clones, though not all of them. The sample lists tens of thousands of clones, approximately 78% occurring once. The sequenced sample was CD4+ T cells sorted from PBMCs after approximately 19-hour stimulation, obtained from a patient who received antiretroviral therapy. All receptors derive from an adult man with HIV who was CMV-seropositive.

The genes are TRBV30 and TRBJ1-1; D unresolved. Trimming took off 1 base at V and 4 bases at J, with 16 bases between the two ends. The germline CDR1 and CDR2 sequences are GTSNPN and SVGIG (reference sequence). The CDR3 extends over 15 amino acids. The CDR3 bases are TGTGCCTGGAGTGCGCAAGGGCGTTGGGGCACTGAAGCTTTCTTT. Translating it yields CAWSAQGRWGTEAFF.

The genes are TRBV7-2 and TRBJ1-1; D not certain. Per the germline V gene, CDR1 is SGHTA and CDR2 is FQGNSA. CDR3 length: 14 residues. Between the trimmed V and J ends, which lost 2 bases and 5 bases, there was a span of 12 bases. The CDR3 bases are TGTGCCAGCAGCTTATATGGCGGGAGGACTGAAGCTTTCTTT. Protein sequence: CASSLYGGRTEAFF.

This chain uses TRBV25-1 with TRBJ2-1; 12 nucleotides agree with TRBD1. Trimming cost V 4 bases and J 7 bases; bases outside gene matches: 5. The CDR3 loop spans 15 amino acids. CDR1 MGHDK and CDR2 SYGVNS come from the germline V gene. CDR3 nucleotides: TGTGCCAGCAGTGTAGGGACAGGGGGCAAAAATGAGCAGTTCTTC. Protein product: CASSVGTGGKNEQFF.

The chain carries TRBV27 and TRBJ2-3; D is undetermined. The ends were cut back, 2 bases at V and 0 bases at J, with 9 bases in the middle. The germline V gene encodes CDR1 MNHEY and CDR2 SMNVEV (reference sequence). The length of the CDR3 is 15 residues. CDR3 loop: CASSLGSLSTDTQYF. In DNA, the CDR3 is TGTGCCAGCAGTTTAGGCAGCCTTAGCACAGATACGCAGTATTTT.

The chain is built from TRBV3-1 (or the pseudogene TRBV3-2) and TRBJ2-5; 7 nucleotides align to TRBD2. V lost 1 base, J lost 3 bases, and 8 bases stayed unmatched. The germline V gene encodes CDR1 LGHDT and CDR2 YNNKEL (reference sequence). The CDR3 contains 16 residues. The CDR3 spells CASSQGWSSGEETQYF. The CDR3 nucleotides are TGTGCCAGCAGCCAAGGCTGGTCTAGCGGTGAAGAGACCCAGTACTTC.

The chain employs TRBV10-3 and TRBJ1-2; the D gene is possibly TRBD1 (6 bases). CDR1 is ENHRY, CDR2 SYGVKD, per germline. This CDR3 comprises 14 residues. V gave up 4 bases and J gave up 6 bases, with 15 bases separating them. The CDR3 reads CAISALTGFDGYTF. As DNA, the CDR3 is TGTGCCATCAGTGCTCTTACAGGGTTCGATGGCTACACCTTC.

CDR3 in amino acids: CASRGQGVEQYF. DNA of the CDR3: TGTGCCAGTAGGGGACAGGGGGTCGAGCAGTACTTC. This chain links TRBV19 with TRBJ2-7, with 11 bases lining up with TRBD1. The V gene's germline CDR1 is LNHDA and CDR2 SQIVND (reference sequence). V lost 6 bases and J lost 6; bases outside the gene matches: 1. This CDR3 has 12 residues.

This clone has just a few counts. The V call is TRBV19, the J call TRBJ1-2, with D tentatively TRBD1 (6 bases). Trimming took 3 bases from V and 2 from J, leaving 10 bases between them. The CDR3 has 14 amino acids. CDR1 is LNHDA and CDR2 is SQIVND in the germline V gene (reference sequence). The CDR3 bases are TGTGCCAGTAGTATTCGTGGGACAAACTATGGCTACACCTTC. This sequence encodes CASSIRGTNYGYTF.

V and J are TRBV9 and TRBJ2-1; unclear D gene. V was trimmed by 3 bases and J by 10 bases, leaving 8 bases between them. In germline, CDR1 is SGDLS, CDR2 YYNGEE. The CDR3 is made up of 11 amino acids. As DNA, the CDR3 is TGTGCCAGCAGCGAGGGAAACGAGCAGTTCTTC. Its translation is CASSEGNEQFF.

V and J are TRBV7-6 and TRBJ2-1; D assignment may be TRBD1 or TRBD2 (5 bases each). Germline CDR1 SGHVS, CDR2 FNYEAQ. The CDR3 is 14 residues long. Trimming took 0 bases from V and 2 from J, leaving 5 bases between them. CDR3 nucleotides: TGTGCCAGCAGCTTAGCGGGACCCTACAATGAGCAGTTCTTC. It is translated as CASSLAGPYNEQFF.

The V and J genes are TRBV18 and TRBJ2-7; D is possibly TRBD1 (6 bases). V was shortened by 6 bases and J by 3 bases, with 15 bases between the two germline ends. The CDR3 totals 14 residues. The germline V gene has CDR1 KGHSH and CDR2 LQKENI. The CDR3 DNA follows: TGTGCCAGCTCGTTTCTTGGACAGAGCTACGAGCAGTACTTC. It is translated as CASSFLGQSYEQYF.

This clone is classed as medium-sized (0.01 to 0.1%). This chain uses TRBV7-9 with TRBJ1-4, with D possibly matching TRBD1 (5 bases). Germline V gene lookup returns CDR1 SEHNR and CDR2 FQNEAQ (reference sequence). V was clipped by 5 bases and J by 0 bases, with 16 bases between them. The CDR3 is 17 residues long. CDR3 nucleotides: TGTGCCAGCAGCGGAATTTGGGGGAGGTCAACTAATGAAAAACTGTTTTTT. Protein: CASSGIWGRSTNEKLFF.